Listed here are 25 T cell receptor beta chains from one sample, sequenced in a study of blood T cells in healthy people across ages. Sample-barcoded 5' priming and a J-beta primer mix drove a second PCR of roughly 6 to 12 cycles. One entry per CDR3 protein, called by TCRdb with MiXCR from the 5' RACE reads. The table lists about 800,000 distinct CDR3 sequences, about half of them singletons. Sequences were obtained from blood. These receptors were collected from a man older than 75 in good health.

The V call is TRBV29-1, the J call TRBJ2-5; TRBD2 agrees at 14 bases. The CDR3 spans 14 residues. V lost 2 bases and J lost 5; bases outside the gene matches: 1. Germline V gene data show CDR1 as SQVTM and CDR2 as ANQGSEA. Here the CDR3 DNA reads TGCAGCGTTGAATGGACTAGCGGGAGGGAGACCCAGTACTTC. This sequence encodes CSVEWTSGRETQYF.

The chain recombines TRBV12-3 or TRBV12-4 with TRBJ2-3; perhaps D is TRBD1 or TRBD2 (6 bases each). The CDR3 has 15 amino acids. V shed 10 bases and J shed 2 bases, with 19 bases lying between them. CDR3 coding DNA: TGTGCCACCAAAAATCCGGGGGCCTTCACAGATACGCAGTATTTT. Protein sequence: CATKNPGAFTDTQYF.

A remark on this clonotype: The junction departs from the called germline gene at one end, perhaps through a read error. The V call is TRBV20-1, the J call TRBJ2-5, with D possibly being TRBD1 (6 bases). Per germline, CDR1 DFQATT and CDR2 SNEGSKA (reference sequence). The CDR3 is 14 residues long. This CDR3 reads CSARASGEGETRYF. The CDR3 region has the DNA TGCAGTGCAAGGGCCAGCGGCGAGGGGGAGACCCGGTACTTC.

The V and J genes are TRBV20-1 and TRBJ2-7, with D possibly being TRBD1 or TRBD2 (5 bases each). Germline loops: CDR1 DFQATT, CDR2 SNEGSKA (reference sequence). The CDR3 consists of 14 residues. Trimming left V 5 bases short and J 0 bases short, with 14 bases between. The CDR3 bases are TGCAGTGCTCCTGTACGGGGCCCCTCCTACGAGCAGTACTTC. Amino acids: CSAPVRGPSYEQYF.

J is TRBJ2-5 and V is TRBV7-3; 13 positions match TRBD2. This CDR3 is 16 amino acids long. Trimming at V came to 1 base and at J to 2 bases, leaving 1 base not matched to a gene. Germline lookup yields CDR1 SGHTA and CDR2 FQGTGA. Written as DNA, the CDR3 is TGTGCCAGCAGCTTAATGGGACTAGCGGGGCAAGAGACCCAGTACTTC. It is translated as CASSLMGLAGQETQYF. Complete variable domain (other parts from reference TRBV7-3 and TRBJ2-5): GAGVSQTPSNKVTEKGKYVELRCDPISGHTALYWYRQSLGQGPEFLIYFQGTGAADDSGLPNDRFFAVRPEGSVSTLKIQRTERGDSAVYLCASSLMGLAGQETQYFGPGTRLLVL.

This clonotype was detected a few times. The chain uses TRBV12-3 or TRBV12-4 and TRBJ1-3; D call uncertain. The V end lost 7 bases, the J end lost 2 bases, and 9 bases lay between the germline ends. This CDR3 is 13 amino acids long. In nucleotides, the CDR3 is TGTGCCAGCACGGGCAGAGCTGGAAACACCATATATTTT. Its protein product is CASTGRAGNTIYF.

The chain has TRBV7-3 and TRBJ2-1; tentatively, D is TRBD1 (6 bases). Trimming cost V 5 bases and J 1 base, with 18 bases left between them. The CDR3 runs 17 residues. CDR1 and CDR2 (germline): SGHTA, FQGTGA. The CDR3 spells CASSPQGGTSSYNEQFF. CDR3 nucleotide sequence: TGTGCCAGCAGCCCACAAGGGGGAACTTCTTCCTACAATGAGCAGTTCTTC.

CDR3 loop: CASGDQAWEQFF. In DNA, the CDR3 is TGTGCCAGCGGGGATCAGGCATGGGAGCAGTTCTTC. The V gene is TRBV6-5, the J gene TRBJ2-1; D is unclear. Trimming took 8 bases from V and 10 from J, leaving 15 bases between them. The germline CDR1 and CDR2 sequences are MNHEY and SVGAGI. The CDR3 contains 12 residues.

The rearrangement joins TRBV20-1 to TRBJ2-2; possibly TRBD2 for D (6 bases). Germline V gives CDR1 DFQATT, CDR2 SNEGSKA (reference sequence). The CDR3 has 16 residues. Trimming shortened V by 1 base and J by 4 bases, and 16 bases separated the two germline ends. CDR3 sequence: CSARGQLGSGTGELFF. CDR3 coding DNA: TGCAGTGCTAGAGGGCAGCTCGGGAGTGGCACCGGGGAGCTGTTTTTT.

There are many counts of this clonotype. This chain uses TRBV20-1 with TRBJ2-5; perhaps TRBD2 as D (6 bases). CDR1 is DFQATT and CDR2 is SNEGSKA in the germline V gene (reference sequence). The germline V and J ends were trimmed by 6 bases and 6 bases, with 23 bases remaining between them. The CDR3 is made up of 15 amino acids. CDR3 DNA: TGCAGTGCCTTCCTCGAGGACTATGCCTTACAGACCCAGTACTTC. This translates into CSAFLEDYALQTQYF.

This clonotype was observed a handful of times. This rearrangement joins TRBV11-2 to TRBJ2-5; 7 nucleotides line up with TRBD1. This CDR3 comprises 17 residues. The ends lost 5 bases at V and 5 bases at J; junction bases unmatched: 17. The germline CDR1 and CDR2 sequences are SGHAT and FQNNGV. This CDR3 reads CASSPRTGSAVGETQYF. The DNA for the CDR3 is TGTGCCAGCAGCCCAAGGACAGGTTCGGCGGTCGGTGAGACCCAGTACTTC.

This clonotype was seen at least ten times. The CDR3 reads CASSAEGDRGANVLTF. DNA for the CDR3: TGTGCCAGCAGCGCGGAAGGGGACAGAGGGGCCAACGTCCTGACTTTC. V usage is TRBV5-4 and J usage is TRBJ2-6, with 7 nucleotides matching TRBD1. The CDR3 is 16 residues long. The J segment lost 4 bases and the V segment lost 4 bases, leaving 8 bases of the junction unmatched. Germline V gene data show CDR1 as SGHNT and CDR2 as YYREEE (reference sequence).

This clonotype appeared a few times. V usage is TRBV20-1 and J usage is TRBJ2-5; 10 bases map to TRBD1. Germline CDR1 is DFQATT and CDR2 is SNEGSKA (reference sequence). The CDR3 extends over 12 amino acids. Trimming removed 5 bases from V and 5 bases from J; junction bases left unmatched: 2. CDR3 sequence: CSADRGLETQYF. The CDR3 region has the DNA TGCAGTGCTGACAGGGGGCTGGAGACCCAGTACTTC.

This clonotype was seen only a few times. This rearrangement joins TRBV19 to TRBJ2-7; D is possibly TRBD1 (6 bases). The V end was cut by 6 bases, the J end by 1 base, with 13 bases between. Germline V CDR1 and CDR2: LNHDA, SQIVND (reference sequence). CDR3 size: 14 residues. For the CDR3, the DNA is TGTGCCAGTAGGCCCCGGGACATATCCTACGAGCAGTACTTC. It yields the protein CASRPRDISYEQYF.

This clonotype was recorded at least ten times. The rearrangement joins TRBV27 to TRBJ1-2, with 8 bases matching TRBD1. Germline loops: CDR1 MNHEY, CDR2 SMNVEV (reference sequence). The CDR3 is 14 residues long. J lost 6 bases, V lost 1 base, and 4 bases had no gene match. CDR3 bases: TGTGCCAGCAGTTTATTTGCAGGGGGCAATGGCTACACCTTC. This translates into CASSLFAGGNGYTF.

This sequence joins TRBV7-3 and TRBJ2-2, with D perhaps being TRBD1 or TRBD2 (5 bases each). The CDR3 is 16 residues long. CDR1 SGHTA and CDR2 FQGTGA come from the germline V gene. V was pared by 2 bases and J by 4 bases, with 14 bases between. The DNA of the CDR3 is TGTGCCAGCAGCTTATGGGGGTATCAGGGCACCGGGGAGCTGTTTTTT. It encodes CASSLWGYQGTGELFF.

Only a few counts were recorded for this clonotype. CDR3 protein: CSVGQGETQYF. CDR3 in DNA: TGCAGCGTTGGACAGGGAGAGACCCAGTACTTC. The chain links TRBV29-1 to TRBJ2-5; TRBD1 agrees at 7 bases. The CDR3 runs 11 residues. Losses at the gene ends were 4 bases for V and 4 bases for J; bases not matched to a gene: 0. Germline loops: CDR1 SQVTM, CDR2 ANQGSEA.

J is TRBJ2-3 and V is TRBV6-2 or TRBV6-3; D gene uncertain. V was cut by 6 bases and J by 1 base, with 20 bases left in between. Germline assignment: CDR1 MNHEY and CDR2 SVGEGT. The CDR3 loop spans 17 amino acids. The DNA of the CDR3 is TGTGCCAGCAGCCCCCTACCGGAGTCCCCACGCACAGATACGCAGTATTTT. This gives the protein CASSPLPESPRTDTQYF.

The chain couples TRBV28 to TRBJ1-2, with D perhaps TRBD1 (5 bases). Germline CDR1 and CDR2: MDHEN and SYDVKM. This CDR3 has 14 amino acids. The V and J ends lost 5 bases and 0 bases respectively, with 10 bases between them. In DNA form, the CDR3 reads TGTGCCAGCAGTCAGGGTTTTACTAACTATGGCTACACCTTC. Its protein product is CASSQGFTNYGYTF.

The rearrangement uses TRBV7-2 and TRBJ2-5; no reliable D call. Germline V gene lookup returns CDR1 SGHTA and CDR2 FQGNSA. The CDR3 length is 14 residues. Trimming removed 2 bases at V and 5 bases at J, with 12 bases between. CDR3 nucleotides: TGTGCCAGCAGCTTATTGGTGGGCCTGGAGACCCAGTACTTC. This sequence encodes CASSLLVGLETQYF.

The CDR3 nucleotides read TGTGCCAGCAGCCAAGGATGGCTAGCGGGAGGTAATGAGCAGTACTTC. This gives the protein CASSQGWLAGGNEQYF. The V call is TRBV4-2, the J call TRBJ2-5, with 11 bases aligning to TRBD2. J lost 11 bases, V lost 1 base, and 12 bases had no gene match. Germline CDR1 LGHNA, CDR2 YNFKEQ. This CDR3 has 16 amino acids.

This chain connects TRBV11-3 to TRBJ2-7; TRBD1 matches 7 bases. The junction had 6 bases not matched to a gene; V was cut back by 10 bases and J by 0 bases. CDR1 and CDR2 from the germline V gene are SGHNT and YENEEA. There are 13 residues in the CDR3. The DNA of the CDR3 is TGTGCCACCCCGGGACAGTGCTCCTACGAGCAGTACTTC. This encodes CATPGQCSYEQYF.

This clonotype has more than one count but fewer than ten. The V and J genes are TRBV5-1 and TRBJ2-7; the match to TRBD2 covers 9 bases. V shed 2 bases and J 6 bases; nucleotides not matched to a gene: 6. CDR3 length: 14 residues. The germline gives CDR1 SGHRS, CDR2 YFSETQ. In nucleotides, the CDR3 is TGCGCCAGCAGCTTTACTAGCGGGCTCACCGAGCAGTACTTC. Its translation: CASSFTSGLTEQYF.

This clonotype was counted only a few times. The chain combines TRBV5-1 with TRBJ2-3, with 7 bases fitting TRBD2. The CDR3 loop spans 15 amino acids. Trimming took 4 bases from V and 1 from J; bases not matched to a gene: 6. Germline CDR1 reads SGHRS; CDR2 reads YFSETQ. The CDR3, as DNA: TGCGCCAGCAGCGGCAGACGGGAGGGCACAGATACGCAGTATTTT. Its translation: CASSGRREGTDTQYF.

Here the CDR3 DNA reads TGTGCCAGCTCCCGGATGAGGGGGACTGGGGCCAACGTCCTGACTTTC. Translated: CASSRMRGTGANVLTF. The rearrangement links TRBV18 to TRBJ2-6, with D possibly being TRBD1 (6 bases). This CDR3 is 16 amino acids long. Per the germline V gene, CDR1 is KGHSH and CDR2 is LQKENI. V lost 6 bases and J lost 2, with 14 bases in between.